Each of the 4 T cell receptor beta chains below was sequenced from the same sample in a study of PD-1 blockade in classical Hodgkin lymphoma (dated by TCRdb to the early 2020s). What the time point label conveys for this sample: cycle 4 day 1 (C4D1), after 6 weeks of nivolumab. Relapse after autologous stem cell transplantation had occurred in all trial patients, and cohorts A, B and C were distinguished by prior brentuximab vedotin exposure. The library was obtained by the immunoSEQ multiplex PCR assay. TCRdb carries this immuneACCESS record with in-frame sequences only. Its versions omit some clonotypes, under half of them owing to an unresolved V gene in the studies checked, with the rest unexplained. The sample has under 80,000 clones on record, roughly 85% of them singletons. About 8.1% of the sample is held by the ten biggest clonotypes. The specimen comprised peripheral blood mononuclear cells (PBMCs), sampled before the fourth cycle of nivolumab. The receptors originated from a human donor with classical Hodgkin lymphoma.

The chain carries TRBV6-1 and TRBJ2-7, with D tentatively TRBD1 (6 bases). This CDR3 region has 14 residues. Looked up from germline, CDR1 is MNHNS and CDR2 is SASEGT. V was trimmed by 5 bases and J by 4 bases, leaving 15 bases between them. The CDR3 bases are TGTGCCAGCAGTTCGGCAGGGGAAGGGTACGAGCAGTACTTC. This sequence encodes CASSSAGEGYEQYF.

CDR3 nucleotides: TGTGCCAGCAGTTACTCGATTTCTTTTAGAGGCGAGCAGTACTTC. Translation: CASSYSISFRGEQYF. The chain links TRBV6-5 to TRBJ2-7; D gene ambiguous. The CDR3 length is 15 residues. The ends were cut back, 0 bases at V and 6 bases at J, with 15 bases in the middle. From germline, CDR1 is MNHEY and CDR2 SVGAGI.

The V call is TRBV4-1, the J call TRBJ1-4, with D possibly matching TRBD1 (6 bases). Germline V gene lookup returns CDR1 MGHRA and CDR2 YSYEKL. This CDR3 is built from 16 residues. The V end lost 4 bases, the J end lost 2 bases, and 14 bases lay between the germline ends. CDR3: CASSLGGLGTNEKLFF. As DNA, the CDR3 is TGCGCCAGCAGCCTAGGGGGTTTGGGGACTAATGAAAAACTGTTTTTT.

The CDR3 region has the DNA TGTGCCAGCAGCTTAGGGGGTTTGGGGGCTAATAATTCACCCCTCCACTTT. It encodes CASSLGGLGANNSPLHF. This chain links TRBV7-9 with TRBJ1-6; a weak D match, TRBD1 (6 bases). The germline V gene encodes CDR1 SEHNR and CDR2 FQNEAQ (reference sequence). Trimming shortened V by 1 base and J by 5 bases, and 15 bases separated the two germline ends. CDR3 length equals 17 residues.